The 13 T cell receptor beta chains reported below all come from one sample, sequenced in a study of blood T cell repertoires in COVID-19. The protocol was immunoSEQ multiplex PCR, while the TCRdb copy is restricted to in-frame clones and leaves out a portion. The table has around 130,000 clones, approximately 86% seen once; the top ten hold approximately 20%. Material: peripheral blood. Receptors originate from a woman aged 45-65 years who had recovered from COVID-19.

The chain carries TRBV6-2 or TRBV6-3 and TRBJ2-2; 12 bases are shared with TRBD2. The germline CDR1 and CDR2 sequences are MNHEY and SVGEGT. The CDR3 sequence is 17 residues long. Trimming removed 3 bases from V and 4 bases from J; junction bases left unmatched: 6. The CDR3 sequence: CASSYPGLAGSTGELFF. As DNA, the CDR3 is TGTGCCAGCAGTTATCCGGGACTAGCGGGCTCCACCGGGGAGCTGTTTTTT.

The chain couples TRBV11-2 to TRBJ1-6, with 9 bases that match TRBD1. This CDR3 is 13 amino acids long. V shed 5 bases, J shed 10 bases, and the junction held 3 bases outside the gene matches. Germline V gene sequence: CDR1 SGHAT, CDR2 FQNNGV. CDR3 nucleotides: TGTGCCAGCAGCCCAGACAGGGGGTCACCCCTCCACTTT. The encoded protein is CASSPDRGSPLHF.

The V gene is TRBV10-3, the J gene TRBJ1-2; D may be TRBD1 (6 bases). Germline CDR1 ENHRY, CDR2 SYGVKD. The CDR3 extends over 17 amino acids. V was pared by 2 bases and J by 1 base, with 17 bases between. The CDR3 is CAISEMTGAPINYGYTF. The CDR3 DNA reads TGTGCCATCAGTGAGATGACAGGAGCCCCAATTAACTATGGCTACACCTTC.

This chain joins TRBV7-8 and TRBJ2-5; 11 nucleotides line up with TRBD2. CDR1 SGHVS and CDR2 FQNEAQ come from the germline V gene. The CDR3 is 17 amino acids. V lost 5 bases, J lost 1 base, and 9 bases stayed unmatched. The CDR3 protein is CASSPFLAGGAQETQYF. In DNA, the CDR3 is TGTGCCAGCAGCCCCTTCTTAGCGGGAGGGGCCCAAGAGACCCAGTACTTC.

The chain combines TRBV5-6 with TRBJ1-1, with no clear D. This CDR3 comprises 17 residues. V was pared by 3 bases and J by 2 bases, with 20 bases between. Germline-derived CDR1 and CDR2 are SGHDT and YYEEEE. The CDR3, as DNA: TGTGCCAGCAGCTCCCGAGGGTTCTCTGCATCCAACACTGAAGCTTTCTTT. This gives the protein CASSSRGFSASNTEAFF.

The V gene is TRBV11-2, the J gene TRBJ2-3, with a tentative D call TRBD1 (6 bases). V lost 6 bases, J lost 4 bases, and 11 bases lay in between. Germline V gene data show CDR1 as SGHAT and CDR2 as FQNNGV. The length of the CDR3 is 13 residues. CDR3: CASSLSGADTQYF. The CDR3 DNA reads as TGTGCCAGCAGTTTATCAGGGGCAGATACGCAGTATTTT. Based on the CDR3 plus reference TRBV11-2 and TRBJ2-3, the full variable domain is EAGVAQSPRYKIIEKRQSVAFWCNPISGHATLYWYQQILGQGPKLLIQFQNNGVVDDSQLPKDRFSAERLKGVDSTLKIQPAKLEDSAVYLCASSLSGADTQYFGPGTRLTVL.

This clone has just one count. The gene calls are TRBV4-2 and TRBJ2-5, with 13 bases matching TRBD2. The trim removed 4 bases at V and 1 base at J, leaving 3 bases unmatched. Germline CDR1 LGHNA, CDR2 YNFKEQ. The length of the CDR3 is 16 residues. The CDR3, as DNA: TGTGCCAGCAGCCTTCGGACTAGCGGGGGCCAAGAGACCCAGTACTTC. It specifies CASSLRTSGGQETQYF.

The chain has TRBV30 and TRBJ1-5, with 8 nucleotides matching TRBD1. With V trimmed by 2 bases and J by 5 bases, 5 bases remained unmatched. The V gene's germline CDR1 is GTSNPN and CDR2 SVGIG (reference sequence). This CDR3 is 14 amino acids long. CDR3 bases: TGTGCCTGGAGTTTCGGACAGGGACATCAGCCCCAGCATTTT. Translating it yields CAWSFGQGHQPQHF.

The rearrangement uses TRBV5-4 and TRBJ2-3; unclear D gene. V was trimmed by 0 bases and J by 1 base, leaving 9 bases between them. This CDR3 region has 15 residues. Per the germline V gene, CDR1 is SGHNT and CDR2 is YYREEE (reference sequence). In DNA form, the CDR3 reads TGTGCCAGCAGCTTGGGGGCAGTAGGCACAGATACGCAGTATTTT. This encodes CASSLGAVGTDTQYF.

The chain combines TRBV20-1 with TRBJ1-2, with D unclear. CDR3 size: 11 residues. The V end lost 0 bases, the J end lost 4 bases, and 3 bases lay between the germline ends. From germline, CDR1 is DFQATT and CDR2 SNEGSKA (reference sequence). For the CDR3, the DNA is TGCAGTGCTAGAGACAGCTATGGCTACACCTTC. Encoded protein: CSARDSYGYTF.

The J gene is TRBJ1-1, the V gene TRBV6-5; the D is unclear. From germline, CDR1 is MNHEY and CDR2 SVGAGI. V was clipped by 4 bases and J by 0 bases, with 12 bases between them. The CDR3 length is 15 residues. The CDR3 is CASSSGERMNTEAFF. The CDR3 DNA is TGTGCCAGCAGTTCCGGAGAGAGGATGAACACTGAAGCTTTCTTT.

The chain links TRBV27 to TRBJ2-3, with 9 bases matching TRBD2. CDR1 and CDR2 from the germline V gene are MNHEY and SMNVEV (reference sequence). Trimming took 1 base from V and 2 from J; bases not matched to a gene: 10. The CDR3 spans 18 residues. The CDR3 region is CASSLFSPSGTNTDTQYF. CDR3 nucleotide sequence: TGTGCCAGCAGTTTATTCTCGCCTAGCGGGACAAACACAGATACGCAGTATTTT.

This clone was detected only a few times. The chain couples TRBV6-5 to TRBJ1-6; no firm D call. The CDR3 sequence is 15 residues long. The V end lost 6 bases, the J end lost 6 bases, and 15 bases lay between the germline ends. Looked up from germline, CDR1 is MNHEY and CDR2 is SVGAGI. DNA for the CDR3: TGTGCCAGCAGGATTGAAGCAAGCGGTAATTCACCCCTCCACTTT. Its protein is CASRIEASGNSPLHF.